This record looks at one TCR beta chain sequence and its context. This entry comes from a study of blood T cell repertoires in COVID-19. Only in-frame clones appear in the TCRdb table, and some are missing; sequencing was by immunoSEQ multiplex PCR. The sample records 350,000 to 550,000 clones, 80% to 90% being singletons. Germline V gene sequence: CDR1 SGHRS, CDR2 YFSETQ. Trimming took 4 bases from V and 6 from J, leaving 17 bases between them. This CDR3 spans 15 amino acids. This clonotype originated in a woman aged 25-40 years with acute or convalescent COVID-19. The rearrangement joins TRBV5-1 to TRBJ1-5, with D maybe TRBD1 (6 bases). The sample comprised peripheral blood. CDR3 loop: CASSPTTGTSQPQHF. In DNA, the CDR3 is TGCGCCAGCAGCCCGACCACCGGGACATCTCAGCCCCAGCATTTT. The full variable domain, completed using reference TRBV5-1 and TRBJ1-5, is KAGVTQTPRYLIKTRGQQVTLSCSPISGHRSVSWYQQTPGQGLQFLFEYFSETQRNKGNFPGRFSGRQFSNSRSEMNVSTLELGDSALYLCASSPTTGTSQPQHFGDGTRLSIL.